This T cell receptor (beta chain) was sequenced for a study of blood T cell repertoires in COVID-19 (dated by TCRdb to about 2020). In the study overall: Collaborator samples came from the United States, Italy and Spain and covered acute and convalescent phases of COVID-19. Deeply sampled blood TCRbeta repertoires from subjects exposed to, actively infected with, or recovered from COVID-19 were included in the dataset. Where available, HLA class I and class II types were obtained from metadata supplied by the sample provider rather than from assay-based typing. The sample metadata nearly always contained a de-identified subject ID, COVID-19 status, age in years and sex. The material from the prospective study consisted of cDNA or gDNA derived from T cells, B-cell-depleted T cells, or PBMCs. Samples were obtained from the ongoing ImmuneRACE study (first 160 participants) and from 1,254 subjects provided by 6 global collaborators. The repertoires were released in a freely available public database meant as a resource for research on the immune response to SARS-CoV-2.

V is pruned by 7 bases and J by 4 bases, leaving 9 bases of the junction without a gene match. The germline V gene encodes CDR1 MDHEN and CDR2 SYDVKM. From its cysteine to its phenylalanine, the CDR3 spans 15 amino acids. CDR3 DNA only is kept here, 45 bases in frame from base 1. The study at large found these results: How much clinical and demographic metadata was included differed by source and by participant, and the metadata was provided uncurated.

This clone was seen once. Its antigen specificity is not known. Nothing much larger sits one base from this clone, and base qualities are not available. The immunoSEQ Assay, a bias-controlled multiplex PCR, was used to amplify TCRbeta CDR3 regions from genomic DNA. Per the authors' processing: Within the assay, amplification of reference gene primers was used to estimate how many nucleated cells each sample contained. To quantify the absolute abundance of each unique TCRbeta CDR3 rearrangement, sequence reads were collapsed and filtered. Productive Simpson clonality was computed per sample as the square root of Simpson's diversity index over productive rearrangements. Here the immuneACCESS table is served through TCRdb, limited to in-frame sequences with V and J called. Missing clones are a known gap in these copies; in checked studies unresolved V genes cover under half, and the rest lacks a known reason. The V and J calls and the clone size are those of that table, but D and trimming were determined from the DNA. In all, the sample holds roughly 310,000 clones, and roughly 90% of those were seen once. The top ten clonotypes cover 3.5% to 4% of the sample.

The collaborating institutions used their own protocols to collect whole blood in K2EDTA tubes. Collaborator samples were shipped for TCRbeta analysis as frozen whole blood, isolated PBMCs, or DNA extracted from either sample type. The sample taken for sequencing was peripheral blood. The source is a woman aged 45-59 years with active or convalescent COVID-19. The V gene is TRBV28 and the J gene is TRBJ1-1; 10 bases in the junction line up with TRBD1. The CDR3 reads CASTPPRTGGTEAFF. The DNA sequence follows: TGTGCCAGCACCCCCCCCCGGACAGGGGGCACTGAAGCTTTCTTT.